This T cell receptor beta chain was profiled in a study of T cell responses to AZD1222 COVID-19 vaccine. Sequencing used immunoSEQ multiplex PCR; TCRdb keeps in-frame clones, though not all of them. The sample includes about 81,000 clones, roughly 90% of them seen just once. Trimming pared 3 bases from V and 8 bases from J, leaving 10 bases between. The length of the CDR3 is 13 residues. From germline, CDR1 is KGHSH and CDR2 LQKENI. Sequences were derived from peripheral blood, sampled 28 days after the second AZD1222 dose. The chain employs TRBV18 and TRBJ1-4; D not certain. This clonotype was sampled from an adult who received the AZD1222 COVID-19 vaccine. CDR3 sequence (DNA): TGTGCCAGCTCACCGTACGGGAGCGAAAAACTGTTTTTT. Translation gives CASSPYGSEKLFF.